These 19 T cell receptor beta chains share one sample of origin, sequenced in a study of cytomegalovirus exposure and HLA in healthy donors. Here immunoSEQ multiplex PCR was the method, and the copy in TCRdb shows in-frame clones only, minus some. The profile shows about 180,000 clones, 85% of them singletons. Input material: PBMCs. The source of these receptors is a man aged 18 to 29 in good health and CMV-seropositive.

The chain couples TRBV6-1 to TRBJ1-5, with D possibly matching TRBD1 (5 bases). V was pared by 4 bases and J by 4 bases, with 11 bases between. The CDR3 contains 14 residues. CDR1 and CDR2 from the germline V gene are MNHNS and SASEGT. CDR3 sequence reads: CASSALTGNQPQHF. DNA of the CDR3: TGTGCCAGCAGTGCTTTAACAGGAAATCAGCCCCAGCATTTT.

This clone was observed a few times. The chain has TRBV23-1 and TRBJ2-7; D call uncertain. TRBV23-1 is sorted into the ORF group, with uncertain function. The V end lost 0 bases, the J end lost 0 bases, and 6 bases lay between the germline ends. The CDR3 loop spans 14 amino acids. The CDR3 DNA reads as TGCGCCAGCAGTCAATCCAACGGCTCCTACGAGCAGTACTTC. Translated, it gives CASSQSNGSYEQYF.

The CDR3: CASSLVSGGREQYF. The CDR3 DNA follows: TGCGCCAGCAGCTTGGTGTCCGGGGGTCGGGAGCAGTACTTC. V is TRBV5-1 and J is TRBJ2-5; maybe TRBD2 (6 bases). CDR1 and CDR2 from the germline V gene are SGHRS and YFSETQ. There are 14 residues in the CDR3. Trimming removed 0 bases at V and 11 bases at J, with 17 bases between.

The J gene is TRBJ2-7, the V gene TRBV27; the match to TRBD1 covers 8 bases. The CDR3 is 13 residues long. V shed 5 bases and J 3 bases; nucleotides not matched to a gene: 3. The germline V gene has CDR1 MNHEY and CDR2 SMNVEV (reference sequence). This CDR3 reads CASSQGTGYEQYF. The CDR3 DNA reads TGTGCCAGCAGTCAAGGGACAGGCTACGAGCAGTACTTC.

The gene calls are TRBV4-1 and TRBJ1-5, with D perhaps TRBD1 (5 bases). The CDR3 is 18 residues long. CDR1 is MGHRA, CDR2 YSYEKL, per germline. Trimming removed 0 bases from V and 3 bases from J, with 18 bases in between. The CDR3, as DNA: TGCGCCAGCAGCCAAGAAGGGGACGCGGGATTATTCAATCAGCCCCAGCATTTT. Protein sequence: CASSQEGDAGLFNQPQHF.

The gene calls are TRBV28 and TRBJ2-7; 12 nucleotides line up with TRBD2. The CDR3 runs to 15 residues. The germline CDR1 and CDR2 sequences are MDHEN and SYDVKM. The trim removed 6 bases at V and 5 bases at J, leaving 8 bases unmatched. CDR3 bases: TGTGCCAGCAGGGATTATCGGACTAGCGGGGACGAGCAGTACTTC. Its protein product is CASRDYRTSGDEQYF.

This chain joins TRBV29-1 and TRBJ2-7; 9 bases match TRBD1. Trimming took 1 base from V and 7 from J; bases not matched to a gene: 2. Germline CDR1 is SQVTM and CDR2 is ANQGSEA. The CDR3 consists of 12 residues. CDR3 protein: CSVEAGQGEQYF. The CDR3 nucleotides are TGCAGCGTTGAAGCCGGACAGGGGGAGCAGTACTTC.

This rearrangement joins TRBV27 to TRBJ2-3, with 12 bases lining up with TRBD2. This CDR3 has 16 residues. J was trimmed by 4 bases and V by 2 bases; bases with no gene match: 4. CDR1 and CDR2 from the germline V gene are MNHEY and SMNVEV (reference sequence). DNA of the CDR3: TGTGCCAGCAGTTTAATGACTAGCGGGAGCCCAGATACGCAGTATTTT. Encoded protein: CASSLMTSGSPDTQYF.

This sequence joins TRBV5-1 and TRBJ1-3; TRBD1 matches at 8 bases. V shed 3 bases and J 0 bases; nucleotides not matched to a gene: 5. Germline V CDR1 and CDR2: SGHRS, YFSETQ. This CDR3 is built from 16 residues. The CDR3 region is CASSSTTGGSGNTIYF. CDR3 nucleotides: TGCGCCAGCAGCTCCACTACAGGGGGCTCTGGAAACACCATATATTTT.

The V gene is TRBV11-3, the J gene TRBJ2-1; D might be TRBD1 (5 bases). Per the germline V gene, CDR1 is SGHNT and CDR2 is YENEEA. V was cut by 1 base and J by 4 bases, with 5 bases left in between. This CDR3 region has 13 residues. The CDR3 sequence is CASSLGQYNEQFF. In DNA form, the CDR3 reads TGTGCCAGCAGCTTAGGACAGTACAATGAGCAGTTCTTC. The full variable domain, completed using reference TRBV11-3 and TRBJ2-1, is EAGVVQSPRYKIIEKKQPVAFWCNPISGHNTLYWYLQNLGQGPELLIRYENEEAVDDSQLPKDRFSAERLKGVDSTLKIQPAELGDSAVYLCASSLGQYNEQFFGPGTRLTVL.

The chain joins TRBV7-2 to TRBJ2-3; D is unclear. This CDR3 is built from 14 residues. Per the germline V gene, CDR1 is SGHTA and CDR2 is FQGNSA. V lost 2 bases to trimming and J lost 4 bases, with 10 bases between them. The CDR3 DNA reads TGTGCCAGCAGCTTACTCCCTAGGCCAGATACGCAGTATTTT. It yields the protein CASSLLPRPDTQYF.

The chain has TRBV5-6 and TRBJ2-5; unclear D gene. This CDR3 contains 11 residues. Germline assignment: CDR1 SGHDT and CDR2 YYEEEE. Trimming pared 2 bases from V and 7 bases from J, leaving 6 bases between. CDR3 residues: CASSLSGTQYF. The CDR3 bases are TGTGCCAGCAGCTTATCAGGGACCCAGTACTTC.

This clone was observed once. V usage is TRBV14 and J usage is TRBJ1-5; 10 positions agree with TRBD1. This CDR3 is 20 amino acids long. The germline V gene has CDR1 SGHDN and CDR2 FVKESK. The V gene end was trimmed by 0 bases and the J gene end by 0 bases; junction bases not matched to a gene: 11. The CDR3 DNA sequence: TGTGCCAGCAGCCAAGAAGCCCTGGGGGGACAGGGGATTAGCAATCAGCCCCAGCATTTT. Amino acid sequence: CASSQEALGGQGISNQPQHF.

The V gene is TRBV27, the J gene TRBJ2-6, with 7 bases aligning to TRBD1. Per the germline V gene, CDR1 is MNHEY and CDR2 is SMNVEV (reference sequence). The CDR3 covers 17 residues. The V segment lost 6 bases and the J segment 0 bases; nucleotides outside the gene matches: 8. The CDR3 is CASRRTGALSGANVLTF. The CDR3 DNA sequence: TGTGCCAGCAGGAGAACAGGGGCTCTCTCTGGGGCCAACGTCCTGACTTTC.

This chain joins TRBV27 and TRBJ1-5, with D possibly being TRBD1 (5 bases). The CDR3 length is 14 residues. V was cut by 2 bases and J by 4 bases, with 9 bases left in between. Germline V gives CDR1 MNHEY, CDR2 SMNVEV (reference sequence). The CDR3 sequence: CASSLRGINQPQHF. The CDR3 nucleotides are TGTGCCAGCAGTTTAAGGGGCATAAATCAGCCCCAGCATTTT.

This clone was observed a single time. V is TRBV2 and J is TRBJ2-5, with 12 bases aligning to TRBD2. Germline-derived CDR1 and CDR2 are SNHLY and FYNNEI. The trim removed 4 bases at V and 5 bases at J, leaving 5 bases unmatched. This CDR3 is built from 15 residues. The CDR3 sequence is CASSASGGARETQYF. The CDR3 DNA is TGTGCCAGCAGTGCTAGCGGGGGGGCCCGGGAGACCCAGTACTTC.

This clone was seen just once. V usage is TRBV5-4 and J usage is TRBJ2-1, with D possibly being TRBD1 (5 bases). The V gene's germline CDR1 is SGHNT and CDR2 YYREEE (reference sequence). The CDR3 is 15 amino acids. V lost 1 base and J 6 bases, leaving 14 bases between the germline ends. As DNA, the CDR3 is TGTGCCAGCAGCTTGACCAGGGTTCGAGGCAATGAGCAGTTCTTC. This encodes CASSLTRVRGNEQFF. The full variable domain, with the rest looked up from reference TRBV5-4 and TRBJ2-1, is ETGVTQSPTHLIKTRGQQVTLRCSSQSGHNTVSWYQQALGQGPQFIFQYYREEENGRGNFPPRFSGLQFPNYSSELNVNALELDDSALYLCASSLTRVRGNEQFFGPGTRLTVL.

The chain is built from TRBV9 and TRBJ2-7; TRBD2 aligns across 8 bases. Germline loops: CDR1 SGDLS, CDR2 YYNGEE. The V gene end was trimmed by 4 bases and the J gene end by 0 bases; junction bases not matched to a gene: 6. The CDR3 is 15 residues long. CDR3 region: CASSPGGDFSYEQYF. CDR3 DNA: TGTGCCAGCAGCCCCGGGGGGGACTTCTCCTACGAGCAGTACTTC.

Only one count was recorded for this clone. This rearrangement joins TRBV27 to TRBJ2-3; D may be TRBD1 (5 bases). Trimming left V 4 bases short and J 0 bases short, with 8 bases between. CDR3 length equals 14 residues. Germline values: CDR1 MNHEY, CDR2 SMNVEV (reference sequence). The CDR3 protein is CASSWGRSTDTQYF. The CDR3 nucleotides are TGTGCCAGCAGTTGGGGCAGAAGCACAGATACGCAGTATTTT.